The text below deals with one T cell receptor beta chain. Its target is unknown. This CDR3 is 13 amino acids long. Germline V CDR1 and CDR2: MNHNS, SASEGT. V dropped 4 bases and J dropped 4 bases, with 8 bases sitting between them. Genomic DNA belonging to each subset was distributed in equal measure over several immunoSEQ plates. Generated by immunoSEQ multiplex PCR, the TCRdb table keeps only in-frame clones and is missing some. The sample lists under 2.5 million clones; 85% to 95% were seen once. It was into CD45RA+ naive and CD45RA-negative memory subsets that the CD4+ cells were split. The data derive from a study of shared clonotypes between healthy human individuals. Points from the study as a whole: Clonotypes not shared had lower generation probabilities than those common to all four donors.

This TCR was sampled from a young man in good health. Some clones in this sample may be carry-over from other donors' samples. The source material was naive CD4+ T cells from PBMCs. As for subset: CD45RA+ positively selected. This rearrangement joins TRBV6-1 to TRBJ1-5; TRBD1 might be the D (5 bases). The CDR3: CASSATANQPQHF. The CDR3 DNA reads TGTGCCAGCAGTGCGACAGCTAATCAGCCCCAGCATTTT.